A selection of T cell receptor beta chains follows, all from one sample in a study of cytomegalovirus exposure and HLA in healthy donors. Sequencing was performed with immunoSEQ multiplex PCR; in TCRdb, only in-frame clones are kept and a portion is missing. The sample lists more than 90,000 clones; about 82% were seen once. Sequenced: PBMCs. These receptors were taken from a man in his late teens or twenties in good health and CMV-seronegative. The CDR3 runs from the conserved cysteine through the conserved F or W. A D gene is named only where the DNA matches it firmly. Rows give clone size only sometimes, using once, few, many, or a class for an expanded clone.

V gene: TRBV6-5; D gene: NA; clone size: NA; J gene: TRBJ1-3; CDR3 DNA: TGTGCCAGCAGTATTTCGGACACCATATATTTT; CDR3 protein: CASSISDTIYF
V gene: TRBV6-1; D gene: NA; clone size: NA; J gene: TRBJ2-6; CDR3 DNA: TGTGCCAGCAGTGAAGCATTGGGGGCAGGGGCCAACGTCCTGACTTTC; CDR3 protein: CASSEALGAGANVLTF
V gene: TRBV7-2; D gene: NA; clone size: NA; J gene: TRBJ2-1; CDR3 DNA: TGTGCCAGCAGCCCGGACGCTAGCGGACAGTACAATGAGCAGTTCTTC; CDR3 protein: CASSPDASGQYNEQFF
V gene: TRBV5-1; D gene: NA; clone size: NA; J gene: TRBJ1-1; CDR3 DNA: TGCGCCAGCAGCTTGCCTCCGAACACTGAAGCTTTCTTT; CDR3 protein: CASSLPPNTEAFF
V gene: TRBV7-9; D gene: TRBD2; clone size: few; J gene: TRBJ2-1; CDR3 DNA: TGTGCCAGCAGCTTATCTAGCGGGAGGAGCTCCTACAATGAGCAGTTCTTC; CDR3 protein: CASSLSSGRSSYNEQFF
V gene: TRBV5-1; D gene: NA; clone size: NA; J gene: TRBJ1-4; CDR3 DNA: TGCGCCAGCAGCTTGGAGGTCAGGGAAAATGAAAAACTGTTTTTT; CDR3 protein: CASSLEVRENEKLFF
V gene: TRBV7-2; D gene: NA; clone size: NA; J gene: TRBJ1-1; CDR3 DNA: TGTGCCAGCAGCTCGACTGACAGGAACACTGAAGCTTTCTTT; CDR3 protein: CASSSTDRNTEAFF
V gene: TRBV14; D gene: NA; clone size: NA; J gene: TRBJ2-7; CDR3 DNA: TGTGCCAGCAGCCAAAGGGGTGTGGGCGAGCAGTACTTC; CDR3 protein: CASSQRGVGEQYF
V gene: TRBV7-9; D gene: TRBD1; clone size: NA; J gene: TRBJ1-4; CDR3 DNA: TGTGCCAGCAGCCCCGGACAGGGACATGAAAAACTGTTTTTT; CDR3 protein: CASSPGQGHEKLFF
V gene: TRBV10-2; D gene: TRBD2; clone size: NA; J gene: TRBJ2-3; CDR3 DNA: TGCGCCAGCACTCCGACTAGCGGGAGCGCAGATACGCAGTATTTT; CDR3 protein: CASTPTSGSADTQYF
V gene: TRBV7-2; D gene: TRBD2; clone size: NA; J gene: TRBJ2-7; CDR3 DNA: TGTGCCAGCAGCTTAAGACTAGCGGACTACGAGCAGTACTTC; CDR3 protein: CASSLRLADYEQYF
V gene: TRBV5-4; D gene: TRBD1; clone size: NA; J gene: TRBJ1-2; CDR3 DNA: TGTGCCAGCAGCTTGGGAGGGGGGCAGGGGGCTCGCTATGGCTACACCTTC; CDR3 protein: CASSLGGGQGARYGYTF
V gene: TRBV19; D gene: NA; clone size: NA; J gene: TRBJ1-1; CDR3 DNA: TGTGCCAGTAGTAAGAGGCCCCAGTGGAACACTGAAGCTTTCTTT; CDR3 protein: CASSKRPQWNTEAFF
V gene: TRBV27; D gene: NA; clone size: NA; J gene: TRBJ2-7; CDR3 DNA: TGTGCCAGCGGTCCCCGGGGCGAGCAGTACTTC; CDR3 protein: CASGPRGEQYF
V gene: TRBV7-6; D gene: TRBD2; clone size: NA; J gene: TRBJ2-1; CDR3 DNA: TGTGCCAGCAGCCCCACCGGGGAGAGCGGGGGGCCGTTCAATGAGCAGTTCTTC; CDR3 protein: CASSPTGESGGPFNEQFF
V gene: TRBV6-1; D gene: NA; clone size: NA; J gene: TRBJ1-1; CDR3 DNA: TGTGCCAGCAGTGAAGCCCAGGTCAACATTTTTAGCACTGAAGCTTTCTTT; CDR3 protein: CASSEAQVNIFSTEAFF
V gene: TRBV19; D gene: NA; clone size: once; J gene: TRBJ1-1; CDR3 DNA: TGTGCCAGTGGAGGCCGTCGGGCCTTGAACACTGAAGCTTTCTTT; CDR3 protein: CASGGRRALNTEAFF
V gene: TRBV30; D gene: NA; clone size: NA; J gene: TRBJ1-5; CDR3 DNA: TGTGCCTGGAGGAATAAGGGGCAGGGTGCCAGCAATCAGCCCCAGCATTTT; CDR3 protein: CAWRNKGQGASNQPQHF
V gene: TRBV5-4; D gene: TRBD2; clone size: NA; J gene: TRBJ2-1; CDR3 DNA: TGTGCCAGCAGCGAGGGCCTAGCGGGAGTTTACAATGAGCAGTTCTTC; CDR3 protein: CASSEGLAGVYNEQFF
V gene: TRBV13; D gene: NA; clone size: NA; J gene: TRBJ1-1; CDR3 DNA: TGTGCCAGCAGCTCGGCCAGGGAAGCTTTCTTT; CDR3 protein: CASSSAREAFF
V gene: TRBV14; D gene: NA; clone size: NA; J gene: TRBJ2-1; CDR3 DNA: TGTGCCAGCAGCTCCCCTAGGAGGCATAAGGGCTACAATGAGCAGTTCTTC; CDR3 protein: CASSSPRRHKGYNEQFF
V gene: TRBV21-1; D gene: NA; clone size: few; J gene: TRBJ1-1; CDR3 DNA: TGTGCCAGCAGCGCCCCGACTTTTGGAAAAACTGAAGCTTTCTTT; CDR3 protein: CASSAPTFGKTEAFF